The next 9 T cell receptor beta chains were all read from a single sample in a study of regulatory T cells in long-lasting Graves disease. iRepertoire HTBI primers and Arm-PCR of CDR3 regions built TCR beta libraries. Each CDR3 protein is one row after TCRdb ran MiXCR on the multiplex PCR reads. The data hold fewer than 350,000 distinct CDR3 sequences, with 18% observed a single time. Described time point: newly diagnosed GD, antithyroid drugs for less than 3 months. From RNA extracted from PBMCs, the TCR library was made. The material sequenced was peripheral blood mononuclear cells (PBMCs), taken at new diagnosis, from a patient treated with antithyroid drugs. The receptor set was obtained from a female donor with Graves disease.

This clonotype came up many times. The CDR3 loop is CASSSYPPFASGTFYEQYF. The CDR3 bases are TGTGCCAGCAGCTCCTATCCCCCTTTCGCTAGCGGAACCTTCTACGAGCAGTACTTC. The chain uses TRBV11-2 and TRBJ2-7; 7 bases agree with TRBD2. Germline V gene lookup returns CDR1 SGHAT and CDR2 FQNNGV. CDR3 length equals 19 residues. With 4 bases clipped from V and 3 bases from J, the junction kept 21 bases outside the gene matches.

The chain uses TRBV9 and TRBJ2-7; D is tentatively TRBD1 or TRBD2 (5 bases each). Trimming removed 3 bases from V and 2 bases from J, with 15 bases in between. Germline V lookup: CDR1 SGDLS, CDR2 YYNGEE. This CDR3 is built from 15 residues. The CDR3 DNA sequence: TGTGCCAGCAGCGAGAGCGACGGGGCCCCCTACGAGCAGTACTTC. Its translation: CASSESDGAPYEQYF.

This clonotype came up many times. This chain uses TRBV10-3 with TRBJ2-1; D may be TRBD2 (6 bases). V lost 4 bases to trimming and J lost 2 bases, with 12 bases between them. This CDR3 contains 15 residues. The germline V gene encodes CDR1 ENHRY and CDR2 SYGVKD. CDR3 sequence reads: CAISGLATTYNEQFF. The CDR3 DNA reads as TGTGCCATCAGTGGCCTAGCGACGACCTACAATGAGCAGTTCTTC.

There are many counts of this clonotype. As DNA, the CDR3 is TGTGCCAGCACCCCGCAGGGACAGGGGGCGGGCGGGGAGCTGTTTTTT. The encoded protein is CASTPQGQGAGGELFF. This rearrangement joins TRBV12-3 or TRBV12-4 to TRBJ2-2; 12 positions agree with TRBD1. The CDR3 covers 16 residues. J was trimmed by 7 bases and V by 7 bases; bases with no gene match: 10.

Only a few counts were recorded for this clonotype. This could be a read error, since a much larger clone is one nucleotide away. V gene TRBV11-2 combines with J gene TRBJ2-1; 7 bases match TRBD1. The CDR3 totals 16 residues. The germline CDR1 and CDR2 sequences are SGHAT and FQNNGV. CDR3 amino acids: CASSFSDRASYNEQLF. Here the CDR3 DNA reads TGTGCCAGCAGCTTTTCAGACAGGGCCTCCTACAATGAGCAGCTCTTC.

This clonotype was observed at least ten times. The rearrangement uses TRBV5-6 and TRBJ1-2; D gene unclear. The CDR3 sequence is 13 residues long. The V gene lost 4 bases and the J gene lost 10 bases, with 17 bases spanning the gap. The germline gives CDR1 SGHDT, CDR2 YYEEEE. The CDR3 sequence: CASSRAIEGVYTF. DNA of the CDR3: TGTGCCAGCAGCAGGGCCATAGAGGGTGTCTACACCTTC.

This clonotype was detected ten times or more. The rearrangement links TRBV27 to TRBJ2-2; 13 bases fit TRBD2. Germline CDR1 MNHEY, CDR2 SMNVEV (reference sequence). The CDR3 sequence is 19 residues long. V lost 7 bases and J lost 2; bases outside the gene matches: 13. This CDR3 is CASTARLAGGFGNTGELFF. CDR3 nucleotide sequence: TGTGCCAGCACCGCAAGACTAGCGGGAGGTTTTGGAAACACCGGGGAGCTGTTTTTT.

As to this clonotype: The junction departs from the called germline gene at one end, perhaps through a read error. The chain combines TRBV28 with TRBJ1-6; possible D gene TRBD1, 6 bases. Per the germline V gene, CDR1 is MDHEN and CDR2 is SYDVKM. The CDR3 totals 14 residues. The CDR3 protein is CASILQGSNSPLHF. CDR3 DNA: TGTGCCAGCATTTTACAGGGATCTAATTCACCCCTCCACTTT.

This clonotype was recorded many times. The CDR3 sequence: CASRPARGGGTEAFF. The CDR3 nucleotides read TGTGCCAGCAGGCCTGCCAGGGGGGGGGGCACTGAAGCTTTCTTT. The chain recombines TRBV11-2 with TRBJ1-1; TRBD1 agrees at 7 bases. Looked up from germline, CDR1 is SGHAT and CDR2 is FQNNGV. CDR3 length: 15 amino acids. The V and J ends lost 6 bases and 4 bases, in that order; junction bases with no gene match: 11.